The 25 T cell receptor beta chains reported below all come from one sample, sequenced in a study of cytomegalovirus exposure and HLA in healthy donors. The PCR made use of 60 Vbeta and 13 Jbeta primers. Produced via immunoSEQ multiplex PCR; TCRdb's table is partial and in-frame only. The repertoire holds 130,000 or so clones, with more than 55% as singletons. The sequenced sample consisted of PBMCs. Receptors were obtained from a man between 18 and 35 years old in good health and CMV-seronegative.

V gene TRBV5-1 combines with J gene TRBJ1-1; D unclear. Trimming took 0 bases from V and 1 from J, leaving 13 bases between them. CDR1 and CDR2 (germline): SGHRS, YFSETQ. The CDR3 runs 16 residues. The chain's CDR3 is CASSLEGWAGNTEAFF. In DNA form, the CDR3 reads TGCGCCAGCAGCTTGGAAGGCTGGGCAGGGAACACTGAAGCTTTCTTT.

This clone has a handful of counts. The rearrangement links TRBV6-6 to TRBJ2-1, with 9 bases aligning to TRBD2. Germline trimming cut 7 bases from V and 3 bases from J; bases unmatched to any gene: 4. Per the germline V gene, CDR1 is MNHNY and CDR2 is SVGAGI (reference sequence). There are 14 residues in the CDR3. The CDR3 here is CASTLTSGYNEQFF. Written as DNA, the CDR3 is TGTGCCAGCACCCTGACTAGCGGCTACAATGAGCAGTTCTTC.

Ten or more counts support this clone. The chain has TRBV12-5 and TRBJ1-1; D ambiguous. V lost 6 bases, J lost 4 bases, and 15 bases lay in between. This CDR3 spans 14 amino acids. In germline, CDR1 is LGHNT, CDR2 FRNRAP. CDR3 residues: CASGPSSRGTEAFF. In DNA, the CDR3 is TGTGCTAGTGGCCCAAGTAGTCGGGGCACTGAAGCTTTCTTT.

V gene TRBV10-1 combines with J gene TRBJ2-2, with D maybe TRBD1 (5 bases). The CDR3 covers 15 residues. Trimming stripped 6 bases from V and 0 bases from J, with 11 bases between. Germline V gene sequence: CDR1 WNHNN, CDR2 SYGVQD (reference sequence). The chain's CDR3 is CASSSDSANTGELFF. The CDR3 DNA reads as TGCGCCAGCAGCTCAGACAGCGCGAACACCGGGGAGCTGTTTTTT.

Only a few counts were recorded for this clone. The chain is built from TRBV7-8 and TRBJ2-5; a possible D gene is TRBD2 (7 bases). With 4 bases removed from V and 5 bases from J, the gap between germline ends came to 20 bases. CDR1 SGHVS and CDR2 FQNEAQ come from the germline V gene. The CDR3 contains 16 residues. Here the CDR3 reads CASSSVGGGILETQYF. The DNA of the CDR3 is TGTGCCAGCAGCTCGGTAGGGGGGGGCATATTGGAGACCCAGTACTTC.

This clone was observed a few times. The DNA for the CDR3 is TGTGCCAGTAGTCCAGACGACAGGGTCCTCGAGCAGTACTTC. Its translation: CASSPDDRVLEQYF. The chain couples TRBV19 to TRBJ2-7, with 7 bases identical to TRBD1. The CDR3 spans 14 residues. Germline assignment: CDR1 LNHDA and CDR2 SQIVND (reference sequence). Trimming at V came to 5 bases and at J to 6 bases, leaving 10 bases not matched to a gene.

CDR3 nucleotides: TGTGCCAGCAGCCTTCTGGGGACAGGGTTCACAGATACGCAGTATTTT. It is translated as CASSLLGTGFTDTQYF. The chain is built from TRBV16 and TRBJ2-3, with TRBD1 matching 9 bases. The CDR3 has 16 amino acids. The V segment lost 4 bases and the J segment 2 bases; nucleotides outside the gene matches: 7. Germline-derived CDR1 and CDR2 are KGHSY and FQNENV.

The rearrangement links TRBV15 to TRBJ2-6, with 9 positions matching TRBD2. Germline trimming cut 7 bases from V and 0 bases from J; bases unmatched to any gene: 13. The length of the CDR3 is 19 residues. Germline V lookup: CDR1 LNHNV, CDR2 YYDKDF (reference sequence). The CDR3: CATTQGTGGGASGANVLTF. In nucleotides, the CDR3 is TGTGCCACCACCCAAGGGACTGGCGGGGGGGCCTCTGGGGCCAACGTCCTGACTTTC.

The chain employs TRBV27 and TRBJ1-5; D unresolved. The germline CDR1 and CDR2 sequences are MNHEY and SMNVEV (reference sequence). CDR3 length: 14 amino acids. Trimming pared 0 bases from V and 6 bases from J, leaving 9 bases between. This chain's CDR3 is CASSLSIAGQPQHF. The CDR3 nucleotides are TGTGCCAGCAGTTTATCGATAGCCGGTCAGCCCCAGCATTTT.

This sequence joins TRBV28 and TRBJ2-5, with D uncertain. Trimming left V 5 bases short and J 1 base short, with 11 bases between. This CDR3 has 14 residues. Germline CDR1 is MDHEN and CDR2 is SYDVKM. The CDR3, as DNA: TGTGCCAGCAGTCGCCGACTGATCCAAGAGACCCAGTACTTC. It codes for CASSRRLIQETQYF.

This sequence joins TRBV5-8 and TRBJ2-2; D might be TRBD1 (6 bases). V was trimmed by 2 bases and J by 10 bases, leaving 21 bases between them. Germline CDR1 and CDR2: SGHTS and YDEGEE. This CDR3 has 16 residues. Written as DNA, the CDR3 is TGTGCCAGCAGCTTAAGGGGACAAGGGATTCGGGTGGAGCTGTTTTTT. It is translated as CASSLRGQGIRVELFF.

The DNA for the CDR3 is TGTGCCAGCAGCTGGCAGGGGGACACTGAAGCTTTCTTT. Its protein is CASSWQGDTEAFF. This chain joins TRBV9 and TRBJ1-1; 7 nucleotides align to TRBD1. CDR1 SGDLS and CDR2 YYNGEE come from the germline V gene. Trimming removed 4 bases from V and 3 bases from J; junction bases left unmatched: 3. CDR3 size: 13 residues.

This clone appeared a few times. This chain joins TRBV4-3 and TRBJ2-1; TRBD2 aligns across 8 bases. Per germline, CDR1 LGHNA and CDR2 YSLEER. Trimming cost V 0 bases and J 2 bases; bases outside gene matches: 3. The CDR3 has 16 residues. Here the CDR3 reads CASSQEAGVPYNEQFF. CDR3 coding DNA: TGCGCCAGCAGCCAAGAAGCGGGAGTACCCTACAATGAGCAGTTCTTC.

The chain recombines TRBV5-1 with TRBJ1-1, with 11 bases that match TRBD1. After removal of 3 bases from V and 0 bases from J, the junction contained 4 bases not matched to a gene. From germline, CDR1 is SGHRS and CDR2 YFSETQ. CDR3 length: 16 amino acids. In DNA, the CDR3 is TGCGCCAGCAGCTGGAGGGGACAGGGGGTGAACACTGAAGCTTTCTTT. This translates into CASSWRGQGVNTEAFF.

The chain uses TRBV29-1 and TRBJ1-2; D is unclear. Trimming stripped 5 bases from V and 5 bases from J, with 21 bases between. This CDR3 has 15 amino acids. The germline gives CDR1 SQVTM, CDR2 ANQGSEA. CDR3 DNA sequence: TGCAGCGTTATTCCCGATAATCGTCAGGCATATGGCTACACCTTC. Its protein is CSVIPDNRQAYGYTF.

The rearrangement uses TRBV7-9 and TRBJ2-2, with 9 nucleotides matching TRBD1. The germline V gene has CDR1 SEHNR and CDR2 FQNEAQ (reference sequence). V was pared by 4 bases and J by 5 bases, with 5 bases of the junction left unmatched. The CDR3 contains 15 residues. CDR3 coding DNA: TGTGCCAGCAGCTCCGGACAGGGGAGGACCGGGGAGCTGTTTTTT. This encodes CASSSGQGRTGELFF. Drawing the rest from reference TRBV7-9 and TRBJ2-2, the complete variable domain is DTGVSQNPRHKITKRGQNVTFRCDPISEHNRLYWYRQTLGQGPEFLTYFQNEAQLEKSRLLSDRFSAERPKGSFSTLEIQRTEQGDSAMYLCASSSGQGRTGELFFGEGSRLTVL.

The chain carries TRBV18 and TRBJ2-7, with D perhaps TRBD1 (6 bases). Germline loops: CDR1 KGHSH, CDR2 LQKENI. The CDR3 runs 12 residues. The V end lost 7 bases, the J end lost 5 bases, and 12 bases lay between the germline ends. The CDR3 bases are TGTGCCAGCTTACTGGACAGTCACGAGCAGTACTTC. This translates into CASLLDSHEQYF.

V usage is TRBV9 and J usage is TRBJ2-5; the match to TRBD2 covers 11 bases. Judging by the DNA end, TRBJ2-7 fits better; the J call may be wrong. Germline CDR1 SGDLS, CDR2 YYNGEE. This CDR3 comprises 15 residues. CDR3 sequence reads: CASSPLTSGSPEQYF. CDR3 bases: TGTGCCAGCAGCCCATTAACTAGCGGGAGTCCCGAGCAGTACTTC.

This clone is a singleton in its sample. CDR3 region: CSATGSNYGYTF. DNA of the CDR3: TGCAGCGCGACAGGCTCTAACTATGGCTACACCTTC. This chain joins TRBV29-1 and TRBJ1-2; D is perhaps TRBD1 (6 bases). This CDR3 is 12 amino acids long. The V end lost 7 bases, the J end lost 0 bases, and 9 bases lay between the germline ends. CDR1 is SQVTM and CDR2 is ANQGSEA in the germline V gene.

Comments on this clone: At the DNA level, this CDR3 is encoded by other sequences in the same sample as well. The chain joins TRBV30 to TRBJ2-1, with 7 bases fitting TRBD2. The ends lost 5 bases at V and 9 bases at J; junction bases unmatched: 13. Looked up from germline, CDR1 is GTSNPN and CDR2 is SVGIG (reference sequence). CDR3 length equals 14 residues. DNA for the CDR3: TGTGCCTGGGACGGACTGGCGGGAGTAGGTGAGCAGTTCTTC. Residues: CAWDGLAGVGEQFF. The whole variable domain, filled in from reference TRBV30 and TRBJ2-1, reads SQTIHQWPATLVQPVGSPLSLECTVEGTSNPNLYWYRQAAGRGLQLLFYSVGIGQISSEVPQNLSASRPQDRQFILSSKKLLLSDSGFYLCAWDGLAGVGEQFFGPGTRLTVL.

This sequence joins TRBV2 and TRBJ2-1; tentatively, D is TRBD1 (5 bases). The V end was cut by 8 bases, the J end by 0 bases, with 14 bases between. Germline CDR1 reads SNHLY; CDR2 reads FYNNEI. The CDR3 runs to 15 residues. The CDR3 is CASSVGASSYNEQFF. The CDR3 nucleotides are TGTGCCAGCTCCGTAGGGGCGTCCTCCTACAATGAGCAGTTCTTC.

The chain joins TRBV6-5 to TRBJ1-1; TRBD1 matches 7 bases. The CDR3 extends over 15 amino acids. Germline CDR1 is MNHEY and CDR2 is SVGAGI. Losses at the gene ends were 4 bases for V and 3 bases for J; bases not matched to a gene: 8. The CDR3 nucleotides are TGTGCCAGCAGTTTGAGACAGGGTATTTACACTGAAGCTTTCTTT. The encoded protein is CASSLRQGIYTEAFF.

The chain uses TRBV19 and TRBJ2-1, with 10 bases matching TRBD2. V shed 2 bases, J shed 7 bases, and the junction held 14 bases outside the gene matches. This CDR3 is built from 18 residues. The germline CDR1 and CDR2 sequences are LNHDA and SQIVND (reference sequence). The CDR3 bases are TGTGCCAGTAGTATATCTGGGCTAGCGGGAGATCAGGTTAATGAGCAGTTCTTC. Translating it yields CASSISGLAGDQVNEQFF.

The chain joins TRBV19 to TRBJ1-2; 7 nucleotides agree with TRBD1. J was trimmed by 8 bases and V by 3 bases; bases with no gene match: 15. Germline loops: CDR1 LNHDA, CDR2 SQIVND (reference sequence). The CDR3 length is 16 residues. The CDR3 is CASSIQPWDSLGGYTF. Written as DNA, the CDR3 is TGTGCCAGTAGTATCCAACCGTGGGACAGTCTCGGAGGCTACACCTTC.

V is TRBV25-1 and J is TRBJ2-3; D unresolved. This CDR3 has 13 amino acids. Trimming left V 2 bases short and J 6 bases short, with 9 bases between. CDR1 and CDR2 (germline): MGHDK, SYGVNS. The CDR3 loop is CASSERVMDTQYF. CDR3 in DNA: TGTGCCAGCAGTGAACGGGTGATGGATACGCAGTATTTT.